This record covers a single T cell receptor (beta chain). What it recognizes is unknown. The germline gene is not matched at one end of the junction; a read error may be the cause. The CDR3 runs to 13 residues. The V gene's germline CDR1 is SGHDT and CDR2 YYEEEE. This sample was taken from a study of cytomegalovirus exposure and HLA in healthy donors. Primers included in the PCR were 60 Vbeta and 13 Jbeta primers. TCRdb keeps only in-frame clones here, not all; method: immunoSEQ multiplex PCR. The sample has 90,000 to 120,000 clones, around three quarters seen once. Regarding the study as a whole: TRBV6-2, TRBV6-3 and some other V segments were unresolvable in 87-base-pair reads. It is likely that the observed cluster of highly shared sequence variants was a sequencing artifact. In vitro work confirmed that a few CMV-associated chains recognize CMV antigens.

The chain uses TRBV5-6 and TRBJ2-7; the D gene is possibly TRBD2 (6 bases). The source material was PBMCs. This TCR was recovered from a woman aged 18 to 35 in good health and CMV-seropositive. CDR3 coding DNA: TGTGCCAGCAGCGTAGACCGGGAGTATTCCCCCCTTTTC. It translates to CASSVDREYSPLF.